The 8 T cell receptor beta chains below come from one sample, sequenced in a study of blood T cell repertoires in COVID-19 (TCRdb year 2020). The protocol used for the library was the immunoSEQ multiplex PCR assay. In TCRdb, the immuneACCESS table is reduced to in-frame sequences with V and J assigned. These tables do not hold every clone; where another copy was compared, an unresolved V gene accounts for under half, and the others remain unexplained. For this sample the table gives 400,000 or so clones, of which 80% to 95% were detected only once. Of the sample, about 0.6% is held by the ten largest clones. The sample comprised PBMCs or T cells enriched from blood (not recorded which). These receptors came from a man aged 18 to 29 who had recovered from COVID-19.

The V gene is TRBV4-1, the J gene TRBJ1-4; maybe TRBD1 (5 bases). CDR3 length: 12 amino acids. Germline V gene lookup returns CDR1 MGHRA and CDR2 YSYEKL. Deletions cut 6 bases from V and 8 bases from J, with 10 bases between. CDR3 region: CASRIKGEKLFF. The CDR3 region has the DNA TGCGCCAGCAGAATAAAGGGGGAAAAACTGTTTTTT.

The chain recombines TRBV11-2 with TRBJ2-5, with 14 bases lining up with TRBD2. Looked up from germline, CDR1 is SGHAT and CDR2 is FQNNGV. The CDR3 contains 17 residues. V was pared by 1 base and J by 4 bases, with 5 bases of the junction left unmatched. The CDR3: CASSLGTSGGRGETQYF. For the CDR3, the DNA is TGTGCCAGCAGCTTAGGGACTAGCGGGGGGAGAGGAGAGACCCAGTACTTC.

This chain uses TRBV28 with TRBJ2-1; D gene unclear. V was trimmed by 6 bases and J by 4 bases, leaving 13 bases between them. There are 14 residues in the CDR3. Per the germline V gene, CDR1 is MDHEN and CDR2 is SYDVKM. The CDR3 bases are TGTGCCAGCAGCCCTCTAGGAGAGTACAATGAGCAGTTCTTC. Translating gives CASSPLGEYNEQFF.

CDR3 sequence: CASSLAESYGYTF. The CDR3 region has the DNA TGCGCCAGCAGCTTGGCAGAATCCTATGGCTACACCTTC. The gene calls are TRBV5-1 and TRBJ1-2; D uncertain. V lost 0 bases, J lost 4 bases, and 7 bases lay in between. Germline values: CDR1 SGHRS, CDR2 YFSETQ. This CDR3 contains 13 residues.

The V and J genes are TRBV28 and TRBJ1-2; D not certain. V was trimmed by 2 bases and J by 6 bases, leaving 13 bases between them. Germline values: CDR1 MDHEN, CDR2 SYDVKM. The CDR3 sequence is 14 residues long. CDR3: CASSLSPRSHGYTF. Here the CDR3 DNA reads TGTGCCAGCAGTTTAAGCCCCCGTTCCCATGGCTACACCTTC.

CDR3 DNA sequence: TGTGCCTGGGTGGGACTAGCGGGAAACACCGGGGAGCTGTTTTTT. It translates to CAWVGLAGNTGELFF. This chain uses TRBV30 with TRBJ2-2; 13 nucleotides match TRBD2. This CDR3 comprises 15 residues. The V gene end was trimmed by 5 bases and the J gene end by 2 bases; junction bases not matched to a gene: 2. CDR1 is GTSNPN and CDR2 is SVGIG in the germline V gene (reference sequence). Drawing the rest from reference TRBV30 and TRBJ2-2, the complete variable domain is SQTIHQWPATLVQPVGSPLSLECTVEGTSNPNLYWYRQAAGRGLQLLFYSVGIGQISSEVPQNLSASRPQDRQFILSSKKLLLSDSGFYLCAWVGLAGNTGELFFGEGSRLTVL.

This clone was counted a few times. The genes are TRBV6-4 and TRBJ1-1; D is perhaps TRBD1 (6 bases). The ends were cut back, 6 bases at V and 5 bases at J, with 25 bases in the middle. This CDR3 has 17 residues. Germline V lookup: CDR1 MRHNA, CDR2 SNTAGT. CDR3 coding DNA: TGTGCCAGCAGACCTCGAGGGGGGGGCGAGGAATGGACTGAAGCTTTCTTT. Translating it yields CASRPRGGGEEWTEAFF.

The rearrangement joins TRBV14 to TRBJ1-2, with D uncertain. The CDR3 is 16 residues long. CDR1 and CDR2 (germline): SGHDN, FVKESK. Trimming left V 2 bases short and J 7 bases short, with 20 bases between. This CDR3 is CASSQRVGSERGGYTF. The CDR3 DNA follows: TGTGCCAGCAGCCAACGGGTCGGGTCGGAACGGGGTGGCTACACCTTC.